This T cell receptor beta chain was profiled in a study of Ad26.COV2.S vaccination and SARS-CoV-2 variants (dated by TCRdb to the early 2020s). Regarding the complete study: Donors in the vaccine arm were drawn from COV1001, a phase I-IIa trial of Ad26.COV2.S in healthy adults that was multicentre, randomized, double-blind and placebo-controlled. Dosing of Ad26.COV2.S was intramuscular, at either 5x10^10 or 1x10^11 viral particles, delivered as one shot or as two shots spaced 56 days apart. The specificity and breadth of SARS-CoV-2-reactive T cell receptors after Ad26.COV2.S vaccination were assessed by TCRbeta repertoire sequencing. The TCR-sequenced set comprised roughly 30 samples: around 20 Ad26.COV2.S vaccine recipients, 5 placebo recipients and 8 SARS-CoV-2 convalescent individuals. Trial participants were randomized into five groups of five, in which low-dose or high-dose Ad26.COV2.S was given once or twice, or placebo was given on both occasions. Investigators remained blinded to trial group allocation during experiments and outcome assessment. What the research found in general, with its limitations: The study lacked the statistical power to compare responses across vaccine doses or regimens. Compared with placebo recipients, Ad26.COV2.S recipients showed higher spike-specific TCR breadth (P = 0.0014). After vaccination, substantial breadth of spike-specific CD8+ and CD4+ T cell responses was reported. Comparable non-spike TCR breadth was observed between vaccine and placebo recipients, consistent with only spike being contained in the vaccine. The authors noted that total T cell responses may have been underestimated by the TCR breadth and depth analyses.

With respect to this clone: Its antigen is currently not known. No base quality information exists; no much larger clone differs at one position.

The immunoSEQ Assay was used to sequence TCRbeta CDR3 regions. After extraction, genomic DNA underwent amplification by bias-controlled multiplex PCR, followed by high-throughput sequencing. Regarding the original processing steps: To quantify the absolute abundance of each unique TCRbeta CDR3 region, sequences were collapsed and filtered. Usable DNA was measured by amplifying reference genes present in all nucleated cells, and TCRbeta template counts were normalized to that usable DNA to estimate T cell fraction. Repertoire TCRs were annotated as SARS-CoV-2-specific when V gene, CDR3 amino acid sequence and J gene were exactly matched to a known reactive TCR set. The reference SARS-CoV-2 TCR set was obtained from MIRA and was filtered for enrichment in COVID-19-positive ImmuneCODE repertoires, whereby public or cross-reactive TCRs were removed. Based on the MIRA antigens, annotated TCRs were further analysed at the level of specific ORF or position within ORF. Breadth was defined as annotated unique rearrangements over total unique productive rearrangements; depth was the summed frequency of those rearrangements. Two-sided Wilcoxon rank-sum tests were used to compare TCR breadth between groups. TCRdb retrieved this table from immuneACCESS and kept in-frame rearrangements only. Not all clones are present; in checked studies, unresolved V genes account for under half, and no reason is known for the remainder. V, J and clone size are those of that table, while D and trimming were read from the DNA. Recorded for this sample are 500,000 or so clones; roughly 87% of them occurred a single time. Over 2.5% of the sample comes from the top ten.

For CDR1 and CDR2, the germline V gene (reference sequence) lists DFQATT and SNEGSKA. V gives up 0 bases and J gives up 11 bases, and the segment between their germline ends measures 10 bases. The CDR3 runs 11 residues from the cysteine to the phenylalanine. The kept DNA is CDR3 alone, 33 bases in frame from the first base. The treatment or condition label corresponds to: approximately 18 received Ad26.COV2.S at low or high dose, single or two shots; 5 received placebo; per-sample allocation not given. Repertoires of vaccine and placebo recipients were sequenced from samples collected on day 63 after the first injection. In Cohort 1b, fewer than 30 adults aged 18-55 years were enrolled at a single site in Boston, USA, between 29 July and 7 August 2020. Ad26.COV2.S was a replication-incompetent adenovirus type 26 vector expressing a prefusion-stabilized SARS-CoV-2 spike protein from the original Wuhan strain.

The chain is made from TRBV20-1 and TRBJ1-1; D gene: possibly TRBD1, on 5 matching bases. The sequences come from peripheral blood, collected in a trial of Ad26.COV2.S vaccine versus placebo. The TCR sequence derives from a person aged 18-65 years who received the Ad26.COV2.S COVID-19 vaccine or a placebo. The DNA sequence is as follows: TGCAGTGCTAGAGATAATAAGGGGGCTTTCTTT. It translates as CSARDNKGAFF.